One sample yielded the 24 T cell receptor beta chains listed below, sequenced in a study of CD8 T cells in Susac syndrome. Random hexamers were used to reverse transcribe an amount of about 0.5 to 1 ug RNA. MiXCR, run by TCRdb on the immunoSEQ multiplex PCR reads, gives a single entry per CDR3 protein. The profile shows roughly 160,000 distinct CDR3 sequences, more than 90% of them singletons. Sequenced sample: CD4+ T cells from PBMCs. These receptors were taken from a human donor in good health.

The rearrangement joins TRBV14 to TRBJ2-3; D unclear. Germline-derived CDR1 and CDR2 are SGHDN and FVKESK. The CDR3 has 13 amino acids. Trimming took 4 bases from V and 6 from J, leaving 11 bases between them. The CDR3 DNA sequence: TGTGCCAGCAGCCCTCGCGTTATGGATACGCAGTATTTT. Translating gives CASSPRVMDTQYF.

The chain employs TRBV5-5 and TRBJ2-1; tentatively, D is TRBD2 (6 bases). Trimming shortened V by 2 bases and J by 2 bases, and 8 bases separated the two germline ends. Germline V gene sequence: CDR1 SGHKS, CDR2 YYEKEE (reference sequence). The length of the CDR3 is 14 residues. For the CDR3, the DNA is TGTGCCAGCAGCTTCGGAGGGGCCTACAATGAGCAGTTCTTC. Its translation: CASSFGGAYNEQFF. The full variable domain, with the rest looked up from reference TRBV5-5 and TRBJ2-1, is DAGVTQSPTHLIKTRGQQVTLRCSPISGHKSVSWYQQVLGQGPQFIFQYYEKEERGRGNFPDRFSARQFPNYSSELNVNALLLGDSALYLCASSFGGAYNEQFFGPGTRLTVL.

This chain uses TRBV27 with TRBJ1-1, with D uncertain. The CDR3 sequence is 13 residues long. The V end was cut by 10 bases, the J end by 4 bases, with 16 bases between. Germline V gene data show CDR1 as MNHEY and CDR2 as SMNVEV (reference sequence). The CDR3 reads CATRSREGTEAFF. In nucleotides, the CDR3 is TGTGCCACCCGTTCTAGGGAAGGCACTGAAGCTTTCTTT.

The rearrangement uses TRBV20-1 and TRBJ2-1, with D hard to call. This CDR3 has 12 amino acids. Trimming pared 3 bases from V and 9 bases from J, leaving 12 bases between. Germline assignment: CDR1 DFQATT and CDR2 SNEGSKA (reference sequence). The CDR3 DNA reads TGCAGTGCTAGTCGGTTCTTGAGTGAGCAGTTCTTC. Its protein product is CSASRFLSEQFF.

The chain joins TRBV9 to TRBJ2-1; the match to TRBD2 covers 14 bases. Germline trimming cut 4 bases from V and 8 bases from J; bases unmatched to any gene: 8. This CDR3 has 16 amino acids. CDR1 and CDR2 from the germline V gene are SGDLS and YYNGEE. Written as DNA, the CDR3 is TGTGCCAGCAGCACCATCGGGACTAGCGGGGGCTATGAGCAGTTCTTC. It specifies CASSTIGTSGGYEQFF.

CDR3 sequence (DNA): TGTGCCAGCAGCTACGGACTTCCAGATACGCAGTATTTT. Translation gives CASSYGLPDTQYF. The chain is built from TRBV9 and TRBJ2-3; D possibly corresponds to TRBD2 (5 bases). Trimming took 4 bases from V and 4 from J, leaving 10 bases between them. Germline V gene sequence: CDR1 SGDLS, CDR2 YYNGEE. The CDR3 extends over 13 amino acids.

The CDR3 DNA is TGTGCCAGCAGTGGGGACTTCGGGGCCTACGAGCAGTACTTC. As protein: CASSGDFGAYEQYF. The chain couples TRBV2 to TRBJ2-7; the D gene is possibly TRBD2 (6 bases). The CDR3 runs to 14 residues. Germline V gene lookup returns CDR1 SNHLY and CDR2 FYNNEI. V lost 4 bases, J lost 2 bases, and 12 bases lay in between.

This chain links TRBV3-1 with TRBJ1-1; 8 positions agree with TRBD1. The CDR3 has 15 amino acids. Germline CDR1 reads LGHDT; CDR2 reads YNNKEL (reference sequence). V shed 3 bases and J 0 bases; nucleotides not matched to a gene: 3. This CDR3 is CASSQTGALNTEAFF. The CDR3 DNA follows: TGTGCCAGCAGCCAGACAGGGGCTCTGAACACTGAAGCTTTCTTT.

The chain is built from TRBV20-1 and TRBJ2-7, with 8 bases identical to TRBD2. V gave up 3 bases and J gave up 3 bases; unmatched junction bases: 4. The CDR3 length is 13 residues. Germline CDR1 and CDR2: DFQATT and SNEGSKA (reference sequence). The CDR3 DNA is TGCAGTGCTAGCTTTAGCGGGGTCTACGAGCAGTACTTC. Encoded protein: CSASFSGVYEQYF.

CDR3: CASKMNNQPQHF. As DNA, the CDR3 is TGTGCCAGCAAGATGAATAATCAGCCCCAGCATTTT. The J gene is TRBJ1-5, the V gene TRBV28, with unresolved D. The CDR3 totals 12 residues. Per the germline V gene, CDR1 is MDHEN and CDR2 is SYDVKM. The V end was cut by 7 bases, the J end by 4 bases, with 8 bases between.

This chain connects TRBV12-3 or TRBV12-4 to TRBJ2-5, with TRBD1 matching 9 bases. The J segment lost 4 bases and the V segment lost 5 bases, leaving 8 bases of the junction unmatched. This CDR3 region has 15 residues. This chain's CDR3 is CASSPGTGIGETQYF. The CDR3 coding sequence is TGTGCCAGCAGTCCGGGGACAGGGATCGGAGAGACCCAGTACTTC.

J is TRBJ2-1 and V is TRBV4-3, with no clear D. V shed 4 bases and J shed 1 base, with 5 bases lying between them. This CDR3 region has 13 residues. CDR1 and CDR2 (germline): LGHNA, YSLEER. The CDR3 bases are TGCGCCAGCAGCCTACCATCCTACAATGAGCAGTTCTTC. Its protein is CASSLPSYNEQFF.

The chain recombines TRBV27 with TRBJ1-2; TRBD1 matches at 9 bases. Germline V CDR1 and CDR2: MNHEY, SMNVEV (reference sequence). V lost 4 bases, J lost 6 bases, and 3 bases stayed unmatched. CDR3 length: 13 residues. The CDR3 sequence is CASSYRDRDGYTF. CDR3 nucleotide sequence: TGTGCCAGCAGTTACCGGGACAGGGATGGCTACACCTTC.

The V and J genes are TRBV2 and TRBJ1-1; no clear D gene. The CDR3 covers 12 residues. With 6 bases removed from V and 7 bases from J, the gap between germline ends came to 12 bases. The germline V gene has CDR1 SNHLY and CDR2 FYNNEI. The CDR3 bases are TGTGCCAGCAGGTCAGTAAAGGATGAAGCTTTCTTT. As protein: CASRSVKDEAFF.

The V call is TRBV6-2 or TRBV6-3, the J call TRBJ2-2; D is undetermined. CDR1 and CDR2 (germline): MNHEY, SVGEGT. V was shortened by 7 bases and J by 5 bases, with 17 bases between the two germline ends. The CDR3 covers 15 residues. The CDR3 DNA reads TGTGCCAGCATTCCGACTCCAGTGGGGACCGGGGAGCTGTTTTTT. Its translation: CASIPTPVGTGELFF.

The chain combines TRBV2 with TRBJ2-5; D might be TRBD1 (5 bases). Germline CDR1 reads SNHLY; CDR2 reads FYNNEI. This CDR3 comprises 14 residues. Trimming removed 3 bases at V and 8 bases at J, with 16 bases between. The CDR3 protein is CASSERYRLGTQYF. The DNA of the CDR3 is TGTGCCAGCAGTGAGCGGTACAGGCTAGGAACCCAGTACTTC.

The chain recombines TRBV20-1 with TRBJ1-5, with D possibly being TRBD1 (5 bases). Looked up from germline, CDR1 is DFQATT and CDR2 is SNEGSKA (reference sequence). CDR3 length: 14 residues. The V gene lost 6 bases and the J gene lost 0 bases, with 12 bases spanning the gap. This CDR3 is CSALAGDSNQPQHF. The CDR3, as DNA: TGCAGTGCCCTGGCGGGGGATAGCAATCAGCCCCAGCATTTT.

The chain employs TRBV5-1 and TRBJ2-7; D ambiguous. This CDR3 spans 12 amino acids. Per germline, CDR1 SGHRS and CDR2 YFSETQ. Trimming cost V 5 bases and J 2 bases, with 8 bases left between them. CDR3 coding DNA: TGCGCCAGCAGTGAAGGCACCTACGAGCAGTACTTC. Its translation is CASSEGTYEQYF.

This sequence joins TRBV29-1 and TRBJ1-6; D is perhaps TRBD1 (5 bases). Germline CDR1 is SQVTM and CDR2 is ANQGSEA. This CDR3 contains 16 residues. V gave up 4 bases and J gave up 2 bases, with 15 bases separating them. The CDR3 DNA is TGCAGCGTTGGCGGAGTAAGGACACCCTATAATTCACCCCTCCACTTT. Amino acids: CSVGGVRTPYNSPLHF.

This rearrangement joins TRBV12-3 or TRBV12-4 to TRBJ2-7; 7 nucleotides agree with TRBD2. Trimming cost V 5 bases and J 0 bases; bases outside gene matches: 4. CDR3 length equals 14 residues. CDR3 coding DNA: TGTGCCAGCAGTGAGACTAGCACCTCCTACGAGCAGTACTTC. Protein: CASSETSTSYEQYF.

The chain carries TRBV15 and TRBJ1-3; no clear D. Germline V gives CDR1 LNHNV, CDR2 YYDKDF (reference sequence). This CDR3 is 13 amino acids long. V dropped 3 bases and J dropped 4 bases, with 7 bases sitting between them. The CDR3 sequence is CATSSGGGNTIYF. For the CDR3, the DNA is TGTGCCACCAGCAGTGGAGGGGGAAACACCATATATTTT.

CDR3 in DNA: TGCAGCGTTGAATGGGACAGGGTGGAGCATGAGCAGTTCTTC. This translates into CSVEWDRVEHEQFF. The chain uses TRBV29-1 and TRBJ2-1; 9 bases are a match to TRBD1. The V gene's germline CDR1 is SQVTM and CDR2 ANQGSEA. J was trimmed by 8 bases and V by 2 bases; bases with no gene match: 7. This CDR3 has 14 amino acids.

V is TRBV29-1 and J is TRBJ2-7; maybe TRBD2 (6 bases). The V gene's germline CDR1 is SQVTM and CDR2 ANQGSEA. Trimming left V 6 bases short and J 9 bases short, with 18 bases between. This CDR3 is 12 amino acids long. The CDR3 region is CSVASGAGGQYF. The CDR3 DNA reads as TGCAGCGTCGCGTCGGGAGCCGGTGGGCAGTACTTC.

CDR3 loop: CASSGRHRQSAYEQYF. The CDR3 DNA is TGTGCCAGCAGCGGTCGCCACAGACAGAGCGCCTACGAGCAGTACTTC. The V call is TRBV7-2, the J call TRBJ2-7, with D possibly TRBD1 on 5 matching bases. Germline CDR1 and CDR2: SGHTA and FQGNSA. Trimming shortened V by 5 bases and J by 2 bases, and 19 bases separated the two germline ends. The CDR3 contains 16 residues.